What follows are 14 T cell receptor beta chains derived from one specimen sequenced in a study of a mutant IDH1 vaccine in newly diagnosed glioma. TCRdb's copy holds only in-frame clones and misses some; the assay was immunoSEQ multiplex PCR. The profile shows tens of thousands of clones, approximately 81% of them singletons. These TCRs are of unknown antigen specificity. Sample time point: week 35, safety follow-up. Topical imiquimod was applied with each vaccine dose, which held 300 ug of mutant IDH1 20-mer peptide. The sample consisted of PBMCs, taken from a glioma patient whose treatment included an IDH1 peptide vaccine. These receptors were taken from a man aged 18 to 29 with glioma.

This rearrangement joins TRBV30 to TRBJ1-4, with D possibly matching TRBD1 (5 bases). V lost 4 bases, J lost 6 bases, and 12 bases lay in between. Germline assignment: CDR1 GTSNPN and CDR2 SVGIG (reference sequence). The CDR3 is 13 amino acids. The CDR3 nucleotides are TGTGCCTGGAATAGGGGAGGACATGAAAAACTGTTTTTT. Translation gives CAWNRGGHEKLFF.

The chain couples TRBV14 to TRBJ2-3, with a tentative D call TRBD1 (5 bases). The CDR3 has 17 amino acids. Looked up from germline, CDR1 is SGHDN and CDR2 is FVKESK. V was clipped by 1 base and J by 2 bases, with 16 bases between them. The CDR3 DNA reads TGTGCCAGCAGCCAAGCTAGGGGCTCCATCTACACAGATACGCAGTATTTT. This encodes CASSQARGSIYTDTQYF.

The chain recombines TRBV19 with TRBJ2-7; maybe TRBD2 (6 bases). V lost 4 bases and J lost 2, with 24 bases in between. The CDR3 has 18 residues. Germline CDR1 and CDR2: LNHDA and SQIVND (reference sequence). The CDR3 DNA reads TGTGCCAGTAGTACCCCCGATAGGAGCCTAGCGAGAACCTACGAGCAGTACTTC. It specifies CASSTPDRSLARTYEQYF.

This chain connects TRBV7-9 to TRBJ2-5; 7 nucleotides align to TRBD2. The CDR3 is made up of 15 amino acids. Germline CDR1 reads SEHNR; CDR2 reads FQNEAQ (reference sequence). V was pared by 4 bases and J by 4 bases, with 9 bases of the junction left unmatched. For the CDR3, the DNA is TGTGCCAGCAGCTCCCCGACTAGCCGCGGAGAGACCCAGTACTTC. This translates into CASSSPTSRGETQYF.

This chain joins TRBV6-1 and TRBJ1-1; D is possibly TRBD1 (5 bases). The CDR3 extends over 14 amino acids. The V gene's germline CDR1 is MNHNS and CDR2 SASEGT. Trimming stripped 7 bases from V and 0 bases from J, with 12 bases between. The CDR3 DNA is TGTGCCAGCACGATAGACAGCTTGAACACTGAAGCTTTCTTT. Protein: CASTIDSLNTEAFF.

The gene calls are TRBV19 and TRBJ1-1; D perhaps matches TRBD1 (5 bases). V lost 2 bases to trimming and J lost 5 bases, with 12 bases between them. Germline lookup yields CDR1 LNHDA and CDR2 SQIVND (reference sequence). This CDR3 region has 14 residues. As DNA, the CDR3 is TGTGCCAGTAGTATAAGAGGGTCAGGGACTGAAGCTTTCTTT. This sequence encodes CASSIRGSGTEAFF. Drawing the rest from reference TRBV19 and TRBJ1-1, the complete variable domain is DGGITQSPKYLFRKEGQNVTLSCEQNLNHDAMYWYRQDPGQGLRLIYYSQIVNDFQKGDIAEGYSVSREKKESFPLTVTSAQKNPTAFYLCASSIRGSGTEAFFGQGTRLTVV.

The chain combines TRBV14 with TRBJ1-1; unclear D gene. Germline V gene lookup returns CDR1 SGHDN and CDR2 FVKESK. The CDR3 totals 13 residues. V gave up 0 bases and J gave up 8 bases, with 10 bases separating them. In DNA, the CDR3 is TGTGCCAGCAGCCAAGAGATCGCTACAGAAGCTTTCTTT. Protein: CASSQEIATEAFF.

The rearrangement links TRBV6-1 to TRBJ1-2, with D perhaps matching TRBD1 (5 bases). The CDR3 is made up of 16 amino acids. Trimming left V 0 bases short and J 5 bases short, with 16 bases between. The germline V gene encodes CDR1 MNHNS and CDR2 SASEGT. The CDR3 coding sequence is TGTGCCAGCAGTGAAGCGGGGCGCCCCGATACTTATGGCTACACCTTC. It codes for CASSEAGRPDTYGYTF.

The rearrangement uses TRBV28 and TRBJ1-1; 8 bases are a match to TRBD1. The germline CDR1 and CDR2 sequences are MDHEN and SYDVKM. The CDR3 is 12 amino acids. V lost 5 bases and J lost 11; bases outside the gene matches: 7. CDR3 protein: CASSPGQGQAFF. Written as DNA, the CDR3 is TGTGCCAGCAGTCCCGGACAGGGACAGGCTTTCTTT.

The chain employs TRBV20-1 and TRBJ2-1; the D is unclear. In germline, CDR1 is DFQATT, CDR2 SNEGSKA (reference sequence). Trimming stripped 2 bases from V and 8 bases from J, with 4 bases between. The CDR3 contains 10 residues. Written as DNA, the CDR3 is TGCAGTGCTAGACTGGATGAGCAGTTCTTC. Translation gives CSARLDEQFF.

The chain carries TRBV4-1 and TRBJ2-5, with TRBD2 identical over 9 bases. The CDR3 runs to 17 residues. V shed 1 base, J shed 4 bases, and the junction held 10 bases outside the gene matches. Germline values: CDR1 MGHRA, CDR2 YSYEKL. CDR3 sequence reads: CASSQVVGGRASETQYF. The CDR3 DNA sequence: TGCGCCAGCAGCCAAGTTGTTGGCGGGAGGGCCTCAGAGACCCAGTACTTC.

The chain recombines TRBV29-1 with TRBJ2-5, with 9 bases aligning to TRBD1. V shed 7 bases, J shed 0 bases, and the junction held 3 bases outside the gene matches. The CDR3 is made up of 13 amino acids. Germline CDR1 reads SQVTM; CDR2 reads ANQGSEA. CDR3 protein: CSADRGYQETQYF. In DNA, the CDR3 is TGCAGCGCTGACAGGGGGTACCAAGAGACCCAGTACTTC.

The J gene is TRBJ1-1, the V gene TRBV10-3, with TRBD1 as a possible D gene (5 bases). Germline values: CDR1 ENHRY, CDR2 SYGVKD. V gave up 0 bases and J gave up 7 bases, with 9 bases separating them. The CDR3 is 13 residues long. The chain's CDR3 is CAISESGTDEAFF. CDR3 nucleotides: TGTGCCATCAGTGAGTCGGGGACGGATGAAGCTTTCTTT.

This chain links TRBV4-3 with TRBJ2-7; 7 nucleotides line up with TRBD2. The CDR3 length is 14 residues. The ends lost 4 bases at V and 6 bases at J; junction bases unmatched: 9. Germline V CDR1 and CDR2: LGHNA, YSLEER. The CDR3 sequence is CASSLTAGMGEQYF. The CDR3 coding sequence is TGCGCCAGCAGCCTGACAGCGGGAATGGGCGAGCAGTACTTC.